This T cell receptor beta chain was sequenced during a study of OX40 agonist ivuxolimab in advanced cancers. About the study: The drug used for patients, ivuxolimab, was an agonistic anti-OX40 (CD134) antibody. General observations from the study: Relative to CD4+, CD8+ T cells held more expanded clones on average.

At baseline, cycle 4 day 1, and cycle 7 day 1, blood was sampled. The repertoire was sequenced with immunoSEQ multiplex PCR; TCRdb's copy has only in-frame clones and lacks some. The sample holds around 60,000 clones, 75% to 90% seen once. Comments on this clone: The antigen is undetermined.

Germline V lookup: CDR1 SGHRS, CDR2 YFSETQ. Germline trimming cut 3 bases from V and 3 bases from J; bases unmatched to any gene: 3. CDR3 length: 14 residues. The TCR was taken from an adult with an advanced solid tumor such as melanoma, head and neck, liver or kidney cancer. This chain links TRBV5-1 with TRBJ2-5, with 9 bases that match TRBD1. Here the sequenced sample was CD4+ or CD8+ T cells sorted from blood, taken in a trial of the OX40 agonist ivuxolimab. This chain's CDR3 is CASSWDRVKETQYF. The CDR3 bases are TGCGCCAGCAGCTGGGACAGGGTAAAAGAGACCCAGTACTTC.